The 8 T cell receptor beta chains presented below share a single source sample, sequenced in a study of blood T cell repertoires in COVID-19. The data were produced by immunoSEQ multiplex PCR, yet TCRdb's version contains in-frame clones alone and is incomplete. Of some 130,000 clones listed, 84% were seen once; the top ten hold 2% to 2.5%. The material sequenced was PBMCs or T cells enriched from blood (not recorded which). The receptors stem from a man aged 35-49 years with acute COVID-19.

Only one count was recorded for this clone. The CDR3 loop is CASTYRSTGELFF. CDR3 sequence (DNA): TGTGCCAGCACCTACAGGTCCACCGGGGAGCTGTTTTTT. The rearrangement joins TRBV6-1 to TRBJ2-2, with D possibly matching TRBD1 (5 bases). The CDR3 has 13 residues. V gave up 7 bases and J gave up 4 bases, with 10 bases separating them. Per the germline V gene, CDR1 is MNHNS and CDR2 is SASEGT.

The rearrangement uses TRBV3-1 (or the pseudogene TRBV3-2) and TRBJ2-1, with a weak D call TRBD2 (6 bases). Germline assignment: CDR1 LGHDT and CDR2 YNNKEL (reference sequence). The CDR3 covers 13 residues. The V end was cut by 0 bases, the J end by 11 bases, with 11 bases between. CDR3 amino acids: CASSQEASVKQFF. The CDR3 DNA reads as TGTGCCAGCAGCCAAGAAGCTAGCGTAAAGCAGTTCTTC.

The chain joins TRBV6-4 to TRBJ2-1; 15 nucleotides line up with TRBD2. The germline gives CDR1 MRHNA, CDR2 SNTAGT. The CDR3 runs 16 residues. V gave up 0 bases and J gave up 8 bases; unmatched junction bases: 2. CDR3 region: CASSDSGLAGGYEQFF. CDR3 sequence (DNA): TGTGCCAGCAGTGACTCGGGACTAGCGGGAGGCTATGAGCAGTTCTTC.

The rearrangement joins TRBV3-1 (or the pseudogene TRBV3-2) to TRBJ1-1; no definite D call. CDR3 size: 16 residues. V was clipped by 0 bases and J by 0 bases, with 11 bases between them. Germline-derived CDR1 and CDR2 are LGHDT and YNNKEL (reference sequence). The CDR3 DNA is TGTGCCAGCAGCCAAGATTTGGCTCCTTTGAACACTGAAGCTTTCTTT. It specifies CASSQDLAPLNTEAFF.

The chain recombines TRBV9 with TRBJ1-2; TRBD1 agrees at 7 bases. Germline-derived CDR1 and CDR2 are SGDLS and YYNGEE. Trimming removed 4 bases from V and 6 bases from J; junction bases left unmatched: 6. The CDR3 runs 13 residues. Written as DNA, the CDR3 is TGTGCCAGCAGCTTAGGACAGGCAGATGGCTACACCTTC. Amino acids: CASSLGQADGYTF.

This chain joins TRBV29-1 and TRBJ1-2; a weak D match, TRBD1 (5 bases). The CDR3 has 14 residues. Germline V CDR1 and CDR2: SQVTM, ANQGSEA. Between the trimmed V and J ends, which lost 4 bases and 6 bases, there was a span of 18 bases. CDR3 sequence reads: CSVGRAPPGNGYTF. Here the CDR3 DNA reads TGCAGCGTTGGCAGGGCCCCGCCAGGGAATGGCTACACCTTC.

This chain uses TRBV11-2 with TRBJ2-5; a weak D match, TRBD1 (6 bases). This CDR3 contains 13 residues. Between the trimmed V and J ends, which lost 3 bases and 1 base, there was a span of 6 bases. Germline lookup yields CDR1 SGHAT and CDR2 FQNNGV. CDR3 residues: CASSLGAQETQYF. The CDR3 coding sequence is TGTGCCAGCAGCTTGGGGGCCCAAGAGACCCAGTACTTC.

The chain carries TRBV7-3 and TRBJ2-1; D may be TRBD1 (5 bases). CDR3 size: 16 residues. Trimming cost V 6 bases and J 1 base, with 16 bases left between them. Germline-derived CDR1 and CDR2 are SGHTA and FQGTGA. CDR3 residues: CASSLQGSVSYNEQFF. Written as DNA, the CDR3 is TGTGCCAGCAGTCTTCAGGGCAGCGTATCCTACAATGAGCAGTTCTTC.